This entry is about one TCR beta chain. This clonotype was seen many times. Its target antigen remains unknown. It has no much larger one-base neighbor in the sample; base qualities were not kept. This entry is derived from a study of T cells after yellow fever vaccination (dated by TCRdb to about 2019). About the study as a whole: Libraries from fractions with low cell numbers were prepared with the SMART-Seq v4 Ultra Low Input RNA kit. Two healthy male donors made up the cohort, one aged 18 to 30 years and the other aged 30 to 40 years. To follow T-cell clones before and after primary and booster YFV17D yellow fever vaccination, bulk TCR alpha and beta repertoires were sequenced over time. Blood samples were taken at several timepoints before and after primary and secondary immunization, and bulk PBMC replicates and cell subsets were isolated.

The sequencer listed for this sample is Illumina NovaSeq 6000. TCR cDNA was synthesized by 5'RACE template switching, through which a universal primer site and unique molecular identifiers were introduced. Priming of cDNA synthesis was performed from both the TCR alpha and TCR beta constant segments. Library amplification used two PCR steps, and the second PCR step added sample barcodes and sequencing adapters. Sequencing of libraries was done on Illumina HiSeq 2500 (2x100 bp) or NovaSeq (2x150 bp). On the study's bioinformatics: MIGEC was used to demultiplex reads and collapse the reads into UMI consensus sequences, and MiXCR was used for V(D)J alignment. Using edgeR on replicate PBMC samples, clonotypes were called vaccine-responding if FDR was below 0.01 and the log2 fold change was above 5 up to day 15. Each bulk clonotype was labeled CD4 or CD8 based on which sequenced repertoire, CD4 or CD8, contained the clonotype at higher abundance. In TCRdb, the public reads were trimmed at Q25 with fastp and aligned with MiXCR, with productive beta chains retained. Records with the same CDR3 protein are collapsed into one entry carrying the most frequent genes and DNA. The V and J calls reflect TCRdb's pipeline rather than the authors' work. This sample comprises around 310,000 distinct CDR3 sequences, about 4% of them detected only once. The ten largest clones capture more than 20% of the sample.

For CDR1 and CDR2, the germline V gene lists SGHTA and FQGTGA. The CDR3 has 14 amino acids, counting the end cysteine and phenylalanine. The entry retains the CDR3 DNA only, 42 bases that are in frame from base 1. V drops 5 bases and J drops 5 bases, leaving 13 bases in between. What the research found in general, with its limitations: A small share of clonotypes was detected in both CD4 and CD8 compartments, with the overlap likely arising from convergent recombination. Computational filtering was required because FACS-sorted repertoires could contain abundant contaminating clonotypes from the bulk population. After the booster, most clones that had expanded after primary vaccination were detected again (approximately 97% of CD4 and around nine tenths of CD8), suggesting broad maintenance of memory. Compared with the primary T-cell response, the secondary T-cell response was weaker but faster, peaking on day 5 rather than day 15. The study included only two donors, which limits how far the findings can be generalized.

The sample's treatment or condition label is to be understood as: live attenuated yellow fever vaccine strain. At every blood-draw timepoint, two biological replicates of bulk PBMCs were collected. PBMCs were isolated from peripheral blood using a standard Ficoll-Paque protocol. TriZol was used to extract RNA from bulk PBMCs, from CD4 and CD8 fractions, and from dextramer-positive and dextramer-negative fractions. The V and J genes are TRBV7-3 and TRBJ2-1, with TRBD1 as a weak D call on 6 bases. The source is a man younger than 35 who received the YFV17D yellow fever vaccine. Sequencing used PBMCs, obtained 5 days after the yellow fever booster vaccination. The CDR3 sequence is CASSAPGHHNEQFF. The DNA sequence follows: TGTGCCAGCAGCGCCCCGGGACACCACAATGAGCAGTTCTTC.